This TCR beta chain was recorded in a study of cytomegalovirus exposure and HLA in healthy donors. The length of the CDR3 is 14 residues. CDR1 is LNHDA and CDR2 is SQIVND in the germline V gene (reference sequence). V was clipped by 5 bases and J by 2 bases, with 13 bases between them. Each of the donors was a healthy bone marrow donor. With 60 Vbeta and 13 Jbeta primers, the PCR was carried out. Repertoires were generated with immunoSEQ multiplex PCR, while TCRdb's copy carries only in-frame clones and drops some. The sample has about 98,000 clones, 75% to 85% seen once. In this sample, this clone turned up a few times.

Sequencing was done on a sample of PBMCs. V usage is TRBV19 and J usage is TRBJ2-7, with D possibly being TRBD1 (5 bases). The TCR originated in a man younger than 30 in good health and CMV-seropositive. The CDR3 sequence: CASSPQTVTYEQYF. CDR3 nucleotide sequence: TGTGCCAGTAGTCCCCAGACAGTCACCTACGAGCAGTACTTC.